This is a list of T cell receptor beta chains from one sample in a study of cytomegalovirus exposure and HLA in healthy donors. Clones were sequenced by immunoSEQ multiplex PCR, and TCRdb holds only the in-frame ones, with some missing. The table shows about 120,000 clones, with over 8.5% occurring only once. The sample comprised PBMCs. The source of these receptors is a woman in her 40s in good health and CMV-seropositive. The CDR3 runs from the conserved cysteine through the conserved F or W. Fields, in order: V gene, J gene, clone size, D gene, CDR3 protein, CDR3 DNA. D genes are given only for firm matches. Not all rows give a size; the values are once, few, many and, for expanded clones, a class.

V gene: TRBV7-9
J gene: TRBJ1-6
clone size: -
D gene: -
CDR3 protein: CASSLEAGMLSPLHF
CDR3 DNA: TGTGCCAGCAGCTTAGAGGCAGGGATGCTCTCACCCCTCCACTTT

V gene: TRBV6-6
J gene: TRBJ2-2
clone size: -
D gene: -
CDR3 protein: CASSSYRDDGELFF
CDR3 DNA: TGTGCCAGCAGTTCTTACAGGGATGACGGGGAGCTGTTTTTT

V gene: TRBV5-1
J gene: TRBJ1-6
clone size: -
D gene: TRBD1
CDR3 protein: CASSGGQGYSSYNSPLHF
CDR3 DNA: TGCGCCAGCAGCGGAGGACAGGGTTACAGCTCCTATAATTCACCCCTCCACTTT

V gene: TRBV30
J gene: TRBJ1-1
clone size: -
D gene: TRBD1
CDR3 protein: CAWSVLSRDSEAFF
CDR3 DNA: TGTGCCTGGAGTGTCTTGTCCCGGGACAGCGAAGCTTTCTTT

V gene: TRBV27
J gene: TRBJ2-1
clone size: few
D gene: -
CDR3 protein: CASSLLVERSYNEQFF
CDR3 DNA: TGTGCCAGCAGTCTCCTCGTAGAGCGGAGCTACAATGAGCAGTTCTTC

V gene: TRBV11-2
J gene: TRBJ1-1
clone size: -
D gene: TRBD1
CDR3 protein: CASSLNRGPTEAFF
CDR3 DNA: TGTGCCAGCAGCTTAAACAGGGGCCCCACTGAAGCTTTCTTT

V gene: TRBV29-1
J gene: TRBJ2-7
clone size: -
D gene: -
CDR3 protein: CSVEEGASYEQYF
CDR3 DNA: TGCAGCGTTGAAGAGGGAGCATCCTACGAGCAGTACTTC

V gene: TRBV7-6
J gene: TRBJ1-1
clone size: -
D gene: TRBD1
CDR3 protein: CASSPRPGQGARVDTEAFF
CDR3 DNA: TGTGCCAGCAGCCCCAGACCGGGACAGGGGGCGCGGGTGGACACTGAAGCTTTCTTT

V gene: TRBV4-2
J gene: TRBJ1-1
clone size: -
D gene: TRBD1
CDR3 protein: CASSQGDRFMTEAFF
CDR3 DNA: TGTGCCAGCAGCCAAGGGGACAGGTTTATGACTGAAGCTTTCTTT

V gene: TRBV5-5
J gene: TRBJ2-7
clone size: -
D gene: TRBD2
CDR3 protein: CASSLEGTIGQYF
CDR3 DNA: TGTGCCAGCAGCTTGGAAGGGACTATCGGGCAGTACTTC

V gene: TRBV30
J gene: TRBJ2-5
clone size: -
D gene: -
CDR3 protein: CAWSPGFTQETQYF
CDR3 DNA: TGTGCCTGGAGTCCAGGGTTTACTCAAGAGACCCAGTACTTC

V gene: TRBV2
J gene: TRBJ2-2
clone size: few
D gene: -
CDR3 protein: CASSVHSTGELFF
CDR3 DNA: TGTGCCAGCAGTGTGCACTCCACCGGGGAGCTGTTTTTT

V gene: TRBV5-8
J gene: TRBJ2-5
clone size: -
D gene: TRBD2
CDR3 protein: CASSPGLAGGHETQYF
CDR3 DNA: TGTGCCAGCAGCCCGGGACTAGCGGGGGGGCATGAGACCCAGTACTTC

V gene: TRBV28
J gene: TRBJ2-7
clone size: -
D gene: TRBD2
CDR3 protein: CASSKTTGGLVYEQYF
CDR3 DNA: TGTGCCAGCAGTAAAACCACGGGAGGGTTAGTCTACGAGCAGTACTTC

V gene: TRBV6-4
J gene: TRBJ1-1
clone size: few
D gene: -
CDR3 protein: CASSDSGVGNTEAFF
CDR3 DNA: TGTGCCAGCAGTGACTCAGGGGTGGGGAACACTGAAGCTTTCTTT

V gene: TRBV30
J gene: TRBJ1-1
clone size: few
D gene: TRBD1
CDR3 protein: CASRGPTVEAFF
CDR3 DNA: TGTGCCTCCAGGGGGCCTACGGTTGAAGCTTTCTTT

V gene: TRBV5-1
J gene: TRBJ2-2
clone size: -
D gene: -
CDR3 protein: CASSLAQGSYGELFF
CDR3 DNA: TGCGCCAGCAGCTTGGCCCAGGGGTCTTACGGGGAGCTGTTTTTT

V gene: TRBV10-3
J gene: TRBJ2-5
clone size: -
D gene: -
CDR3 protein: CAISVSAGRETQYF
CDR3 DNA: TGTGCCATCAGTGTCAGTGCAGGGCGGGAGACCCAGTACTTC

V gene: TRBV7-7
J gene: TRBJ2-2
clone size: -
D gene: -
CDR3 protein: CASSLTQNTGELFF
CDR3 DNA: TGTGCCAGCAGCTTAACACAGAACACCGGGGAGCTGTTTTTT

V gene: TRBV27
J gene: TRBJ2-1
clone size: -
D gene: -
CDR3 protein: CASSPTGDLTYNEQFF
CDR3 DNA: TGTGCCAGCAGTCCAACGGGGGACCTAACCTACAATGAGCAGTTCTTC

V gene: TRBV7-9
J gene: TRBJ2-7
clone size: many
D gene: -
CDR3 protein: CASSTSGQHYEQYF
CDR3 DNA: TGTGCCAGCAGCACATCGGGACAACACTACGAGCAGTACTTC

V gene: TRBV30
J gene: TRBJ1-1
clone size: few
D gene: -
CDR3 protein: CASQQGNTEAFF
CDR3 DNA: TGTGCCTCTCAACAGGGGAACACTGAAGCTTTCTTT

V gene: TRBV6-1
J gene: TRBJ1-6
clone size: -
D gene: -
CDR3 protein: CASSGDSVDSPLHF
CDR3 DNA: TGTGCCAGCAGTGGCGACAGCGTAGATTCACCCCTCCACTTT

V gene: TRBV27
J gene: TRBJ2-3
clone size: -
D gene: -
CDR3 protein: CASSFGSNTDTQYF
CDR3 DNA: TGTGCCAGCAGTTTCGGGTCTAACACAGATACGCAGTATTTT

V gene: TRBV30
J gene: TRBJ2-7
clone size: -
D gene: -
CDR3 protein: CAWSKHGRGYEQYF
CDR3 DNA: TGTGCCTGGAGTAAACATGGACGGGGATACGAGCAGTACTTC

V gene: TRBV2
J gene: TRBJ2-1
clone size: few
D gene: -
CDR3 protein: CASSPPGYDGNEQFF
CDR3 DNA: TGTGCCAGCAGCCCGCCAGGGTACGACGGGAATGAGCAGTTCTTC

V gene: TRBV9
J gene: TRBJ1-1
clone size: -
D gene: -
CDR3 protein: CASSVASGGYNTEAFF
CDR3 DNA: TGTGCCAGCAGCGTAGCCAGCGGGGGCTATAACACTGAAGCTTTCTTT

V gene: TRBV9
J gene: TRBJ1-2
clone size: -
D gene: -
CDR3 protein: CASSVQGNYGYTF
CDR3 DNA: TGTGCCAGCAGCGTCCAGGGAAACTATGGCTACACCTTC

V gene: TRBV9
J gene: TRBJ2-2
clone size: few
D gene: TRBD2
CDR3 protein: CASSVAAGLAGPLTGELFF
CDR3 DNA: TGTGCCAGCAGCGTAGCGGCGGGACTAGCGGGGCCGCTGACCGGGGAGCTGTTTTTT

V gene: TRBV5-5
J gene: TRBJ1-4
clone size: few
D gene: TRBD1
CDR3 protein: CASSSPRQGIDEKLFF
CDR3 DNA: TGTGCCAGCAGCAGCCCTCGACAGGGTATTGATGAAAAACTGTTTTTT

V gene: TRBV15
J gene: TRBJ1-5
clone size: -
D gene: -
CDR3 protein: CATSPIWGDQPQHF
CDR3 DNA: TGTGCCACCAGCCCCATCTGGGGAGATCAGCCCCAGCATTTT

V gene: TRBV5-1
J gene: TRBJ2-7
clone size: few
D gene: TRBD2
CDR3 protein: CASSLYQRGGYYEQYF
CDR3 DNA: TGCGCCAGCAGCTTGTACCAGCGGGGGGGGTACTACGAGCAGTACTTC

V gene: TRBV19
J gene: TRBJ1-1
clone size: -
D gene: TRBD1
CDR3 protein: CASSIPWDRENTEAFF
CDR3 DNA: TGTGCCAGTAGTATTCCTTGGGACAGGGAGAACACTGAAGCTTTCTTT

V gene: TRBV6-4
J gene: TRBJ1-5
clone size: few
D gene: -
CDR3 protein: CASSDPTMGGAHPNQPQHF
CDR3 DNA: TGTGCCAGCAGTGATCCGACTATGGGGGGTGCCCATCCTAATCAGCCCCAGCATTTT

V gene: TRBV6-1
J gene: TRBJ1-1
clone size: -
D gene: -
CDR3 protein: CASKDTAPNTEAFF
CDR3 DNA: TGTGCCAGCAAGGACACAGCTCCGAACACTGAAGCTTTCTTT

V gene: TRBV19
J gene: TRBJ2-1
clone size: -
D gene: TRBD2
CDR3 protein: CASSQLAGLINNEQFF
CDR3 DNA: TGTGCCAGTAGTCAATTAGCGGGGTTGATCAACAATGAGCAGTTCTTC

V gene: TRBV30
J gene: TRBJ1-3
clone size: -
D gene: TRBD1
CDR3 protein: CAWSPRTGRNTIYF
CDR3 DNA: TGTGCCTGGAGTCCGCGGACAGGCCGCAACACCATATATTTT

V gene: TRBV18
J gene: TRBJ2-7
clone size: few
D gene: -
CDR3 protein: CASSPRWPSYEQYF
CDR3 DNA: TGTGCCAGCTCACCACGGTGGCCATCCTACGAGCAGTACTTC

V gene: TRBV2
J gene: TRBJ2-3
clone size: -
D gene: TRBD2
CDR3 protein: CARAGVSTDTQYF
CDR3 DNA: TGTGCCAGAGCGGGGGTTAGCACAGATACGCAGTATTTT

V gene: TRBV28
J gene: TRBJ2-7
clone size: -
D gene: TRBD2
CDR3 protein: CASSSHPGLAGSPGEQYF
CDR3 DNA: TGTGCCAGCAGTTCGCACCCGGGACTAGCGGGATCCCCGGGCGAGCAGTACTTC

V gene: TRBV10-1
J gene: TRBJ2-7
clone size: few
D gene: TRBD1
CDR3 protein: CASSESGDRASYEQYF
CDR3 DNA: TGCGCCAGCAGTGAGTCCGGGGACAGGGCATCCTACGAGCAGTACTTC

V gene: TRBV6-1
J gene: TRBJ1-4
clone size: few
D gene: -
CDR3 protein: CASSEGSGEFWGLFF
CDR3 DNA: TGTGCCAGCAGTGAAGGTTCAGGGGAATTCTGGGGACTGTTTTTT

V gene: TRBV6-5
J gene: TRBJ1-1
clone size: few
D gene: -
CDR3 protein: CASSKVRNTEAFF
CDR3 DNA: TGTGCCAGCAGCAAAGTGCGGAACACTGAAGCTTTCTTT

V gene: TRBV5-1
J gene: TRBJ2-7
clone size: -
D gene: TRBD2
CDR3 protein: CASSLAGGRAYEQYF
CDR3 DNA: TGCGCCAGCAGCTTAGCGGGGGGGAGGGCCTACGAGCAGTACTTC

V gene: TRBV13
J gene: TRBJ2-1
clone size: -
D gene: TRBD1
CDR3 protein: CASSLGDRGRSEQFF
CDR3 DNA: TGTGCCAGCAGCTTAGGGGACAGGGGACGTTCGGAGCAGTTCTTC

V gene: TRBV7-6
J gene: TRBJ2-5
clone size: -
D gene: TRBD1
CDR3 protein: CASSTPPGTGARETQYF
CDR3 DNA: TGTGCCAGCAGCACACCCCCCGGGACAGGGGCCCGAGAGACCCAGTACTTC

V gene: TRBV30
J gene: TRBJ1-1
clone size: -
D gene: TRBD1
CDR3 protein: CAWSPLTGQNTEAFF
CDR3 DNA: TGTGCCTGGAGTCCCCTGACAGGGCAGAACACTGAAGCTTTCTTT

V gene: TRBV2
J gene: TRBJ2-1
clone size: -
D gene: -
CDR3 protein: CASSPSGFNEQFF
CDR3 DNA: TGTGCCAGCAGTCCTTCGGGGTTTAATGAGCAGTTCTTC

V gene: TRBV19
J gene: TRBJ1-2
clone size: -
D gene: -
CDR3 protein: CASSTSGVGGYTF
CDR3 DNA: TGTGCCAGTAGTACCTCGGGGGTAGGTGGCTACACCTTC

V gene: TRBV5-5
J gene: TRBJ2-1
clone size: few
D gene: TRBD1
CDR3 protein: CASSETGSSYNEQFF
CDR3 DNA: TGTGCCAGCAGCGAGACAGGGAGCTCCTACAATGAGCAGTTCTTC

V gene: TRBV5-5
J gene: TRBJ2-2
clone size: few
D gene: -
CDR3 protein: CASSFQRKGPGELFF
CDR3 DNA: TGTGCCAGCAGCTTTCAGAGGAAGGGGCCCGGGGAGCTGTTTTTT

V gene: TRBV5-5
J gene: TRBJ2-7
clone size: -
D gene: -
CDR3 protein: CASSFGQIYEQYF
CDR3 DNA: TGTGCCAGCAGCTTCGGACAGATCTACGAGCAGTACTTC

V gene: TRBV19
J gene: TRBJ1-1
clone size: -
D gene: TRBD1
CDR3 protein: CATSKWTGNTEAFF
CDR3 DNA: TGTGCCACCTCAAAATGGACAGGGAACACTGAAGCTTTCTTT

V gene: TRBV6-1
J gene: TRBJ1-1
clone size: few
D gene: -
CDR3 protein: CASSERGEAFF
CDR3 DNA: TGTGCCAGCAGTGAAAGGGGGGAAGCTTTCTTT

V gene: TRBV18
J gene: TRBJ2-7
clone size: -
D gene: -
CDR3 protein: CASSPAVGGYEQYF
CDR3 DNA: TGTGCCAGCTCACCCGCGGTGGGCGGGTACGAGCAGTACTTC

V gene: TRBV9
J gene: TRBJ1-5
clone size: -
D gene: -
CDR3 protein: CASSVHSNQPQHF
CDR3 DNA: TGTGCCAGCAGCGTCCATAGCAATCAGCCCCAGCATTTT

V gene: TRBV7-2
J gene: TRBJ1-6
clone size: -
D gene: -
CDR3 protein: CASSLQGNSPLHF
CDR3 DNA: TGTGCCAGCAGCTTACAGGGTAATTCACCCCTCCACTTT

V gene: TRBV6-1
J gene: TRBJ2-2
clone size: -
D gene: TRBD1
CDR3 protein: CASSVWTGRSTGELFF
CDR3 DNA: TGTGCCAGCAGTGTCTGGACAGGGCGTAGCACCGGGGAGCTGTTTTTT

V gene: TRBV7-3
J gene: TRBJ1-1
clone size: few
D gene: TRBD1
CDR3 protein: CASSSGQEGAFF
CDR3 DNA: TGTGCCAGCAGCTCAGGACAGGAAGGGGCTTTCTTT